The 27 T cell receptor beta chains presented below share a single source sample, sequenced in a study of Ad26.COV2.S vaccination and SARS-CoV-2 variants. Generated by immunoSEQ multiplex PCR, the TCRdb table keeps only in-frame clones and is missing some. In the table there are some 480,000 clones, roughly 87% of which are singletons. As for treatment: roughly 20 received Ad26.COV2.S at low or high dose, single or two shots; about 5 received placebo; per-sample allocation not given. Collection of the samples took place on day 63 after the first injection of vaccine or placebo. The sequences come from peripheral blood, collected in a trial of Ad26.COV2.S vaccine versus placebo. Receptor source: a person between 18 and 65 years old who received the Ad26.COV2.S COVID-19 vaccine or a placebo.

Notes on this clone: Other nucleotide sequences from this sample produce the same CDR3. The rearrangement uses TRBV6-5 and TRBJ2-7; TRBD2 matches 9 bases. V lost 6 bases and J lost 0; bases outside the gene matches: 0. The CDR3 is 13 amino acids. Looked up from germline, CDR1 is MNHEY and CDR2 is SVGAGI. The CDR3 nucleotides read TGTGCCAGCAGGACTAGCGGCTCCTACGAGCAGTACTTC. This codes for CASRTSGSYEQYF.

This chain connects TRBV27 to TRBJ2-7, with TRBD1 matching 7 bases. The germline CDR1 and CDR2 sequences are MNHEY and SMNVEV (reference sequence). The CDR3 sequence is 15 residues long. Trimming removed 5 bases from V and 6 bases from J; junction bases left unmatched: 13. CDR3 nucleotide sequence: TGTGCCAGCAGTCCTTCCGGGACAGCGCCTCTCGAGCAGTACTTC. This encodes CASSPSGTAPLEQYF.

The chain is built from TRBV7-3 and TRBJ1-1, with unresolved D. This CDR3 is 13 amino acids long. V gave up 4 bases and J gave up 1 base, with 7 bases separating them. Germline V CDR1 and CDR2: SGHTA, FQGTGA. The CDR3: CASSSRSNTEAFF. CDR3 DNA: TGTGCCAGCAGCTCTCGATCGAACACTGAAGCTTTCTTT.

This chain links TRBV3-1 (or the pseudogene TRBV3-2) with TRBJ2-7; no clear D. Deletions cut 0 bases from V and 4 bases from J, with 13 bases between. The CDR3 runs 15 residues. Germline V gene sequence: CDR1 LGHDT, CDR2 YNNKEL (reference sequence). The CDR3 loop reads CASSQDTIPVYEQYF. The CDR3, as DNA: TGTGCCAGCAGCCAAGATACCATTCCTGTTTACGAGCAGTACTTC.

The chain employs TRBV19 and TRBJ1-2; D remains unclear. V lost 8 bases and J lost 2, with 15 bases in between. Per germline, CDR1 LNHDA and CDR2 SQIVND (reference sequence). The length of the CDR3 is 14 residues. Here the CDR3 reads CASRREQSNYGYTF. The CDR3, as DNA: TGTGCCAGTCGTCGGGAACAGTCCAACTATGGCTACACCTTC.

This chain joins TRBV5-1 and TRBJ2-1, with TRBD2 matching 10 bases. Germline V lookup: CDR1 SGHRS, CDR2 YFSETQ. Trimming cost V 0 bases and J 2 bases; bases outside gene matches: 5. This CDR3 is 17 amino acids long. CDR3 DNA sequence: TGCGCCAGCAGCTTGGGGGGCGGACTAGCGGCCTACAATGAGCAGTTCTTC. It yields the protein CASSLGGGLAAYNEQFF.

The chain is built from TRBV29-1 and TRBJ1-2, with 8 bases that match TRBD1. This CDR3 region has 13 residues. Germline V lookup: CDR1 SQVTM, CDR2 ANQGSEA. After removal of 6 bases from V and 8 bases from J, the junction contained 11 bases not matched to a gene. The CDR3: CSVRITGGGGYTF. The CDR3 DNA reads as TGCAGCGTCAGAATCACAGGGGGAGGCGGCTACACCTTC.

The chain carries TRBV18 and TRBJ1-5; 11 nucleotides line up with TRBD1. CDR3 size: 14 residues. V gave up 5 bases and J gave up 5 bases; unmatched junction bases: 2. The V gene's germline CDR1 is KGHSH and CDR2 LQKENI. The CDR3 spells CASSGTGGDQPQHF. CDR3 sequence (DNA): TGTGCCAGCTCAGGGACAGGGGGAGATCAGCCCCAGCATTTT.

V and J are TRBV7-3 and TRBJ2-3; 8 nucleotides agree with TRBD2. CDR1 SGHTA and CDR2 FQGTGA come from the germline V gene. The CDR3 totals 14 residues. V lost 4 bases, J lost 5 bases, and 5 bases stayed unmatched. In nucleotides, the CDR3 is TGTGCCAGCAGCTCGACTAGCGAGTTAGATACGCAGTATTTT. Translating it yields CASSSTSELDTQYF.

The chain's CDR3 is CASSHARAGGPYNEQFF. In nucleotides, the CDR3 is TGCGCCAGCAGCCATGCGAGAGCGGGGGGCCCCTACAATGAGCAGTTCTTC. The chain has TRBV4-1 and TRBJ2-1, with TRBD2 identical over 9 bases. Germline-derived CDR1 and CDR2 are MGHRA and YSYEKL. This CDR3 has 17 residues. V lost 3 bases to trimming and J lost 2 bases; unmatched junction nucleotides: 8.

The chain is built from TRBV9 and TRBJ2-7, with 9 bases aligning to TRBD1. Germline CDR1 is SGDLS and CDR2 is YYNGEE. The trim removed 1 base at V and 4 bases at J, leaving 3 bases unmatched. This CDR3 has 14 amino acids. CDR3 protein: CASSVSGTGYEQYF. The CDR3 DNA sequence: TGTGCCAGCAGCGTATCCGGGACAGGGTACGAGCAGTACTTC.

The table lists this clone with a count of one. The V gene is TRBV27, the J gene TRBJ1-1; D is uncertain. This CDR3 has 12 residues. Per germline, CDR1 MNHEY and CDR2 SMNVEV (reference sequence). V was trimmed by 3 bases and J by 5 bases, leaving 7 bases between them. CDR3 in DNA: TGTGCCAGCAGTTTTAAAGGGACTGAAGCTTTCTTT. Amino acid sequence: CASSFKGTEAFF.

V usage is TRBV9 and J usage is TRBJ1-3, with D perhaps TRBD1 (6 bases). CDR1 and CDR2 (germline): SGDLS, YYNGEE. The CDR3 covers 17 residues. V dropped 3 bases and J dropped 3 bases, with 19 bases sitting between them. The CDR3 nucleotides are TGTGCCAGCAGCGCTACCGGGACATGGCTTAGTGGAAACACCATATATTTT. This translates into CASSATGTWLSGNTIYF. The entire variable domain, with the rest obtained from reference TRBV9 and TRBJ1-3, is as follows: DSGVTQTPKHLITATGQRVTLRCSPRSGDLSVYWYQQSLDQGLQFLIQYYNGEERAKGNILERFSAQQFPDLHSELNLSSLELGDSALYFCASSATGTWLSGNTIYFGEGSWLTVV.

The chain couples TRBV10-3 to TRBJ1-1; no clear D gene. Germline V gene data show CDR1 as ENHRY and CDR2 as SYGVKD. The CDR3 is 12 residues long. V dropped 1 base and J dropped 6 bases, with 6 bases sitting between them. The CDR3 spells CAISEFPPEAFF. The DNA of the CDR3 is TGTGCCATCAGTGAGTTCCCGCCTGAAGCTTTCTTT.

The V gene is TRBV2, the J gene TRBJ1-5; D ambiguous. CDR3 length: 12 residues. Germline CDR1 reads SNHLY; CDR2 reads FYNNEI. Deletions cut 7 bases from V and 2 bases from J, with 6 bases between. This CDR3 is CASTSGNQPQHF. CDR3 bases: TGTGCCAGCACCAGTGGCAATCAGCCCCAGCATTTT.

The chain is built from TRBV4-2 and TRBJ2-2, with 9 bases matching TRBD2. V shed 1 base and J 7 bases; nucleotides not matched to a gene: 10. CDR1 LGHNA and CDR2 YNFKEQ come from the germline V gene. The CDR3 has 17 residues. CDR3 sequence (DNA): TGTGCCAGCAGCCAAGTGGCTAGCGGGATGAGGCACGGGGAGCTGTTTTTT. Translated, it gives CASSQVASGMRHGELFF.

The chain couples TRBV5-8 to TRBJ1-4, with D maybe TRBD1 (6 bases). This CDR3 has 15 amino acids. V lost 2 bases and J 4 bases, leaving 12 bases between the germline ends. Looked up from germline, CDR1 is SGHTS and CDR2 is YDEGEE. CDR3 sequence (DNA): TGTGCCAGCAGCTTCAGGGGACTCTTTAATGAAAAACTGTTTTTT. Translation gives CASSFRGLFNEKLFF.

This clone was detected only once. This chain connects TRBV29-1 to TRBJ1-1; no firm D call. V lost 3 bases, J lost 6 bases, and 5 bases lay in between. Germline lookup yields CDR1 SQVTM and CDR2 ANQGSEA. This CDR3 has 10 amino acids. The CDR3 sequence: CSVDWAEAFF. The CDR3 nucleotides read TGCAGCGTTGATTGGGCTGAAGCTTTCTTT.

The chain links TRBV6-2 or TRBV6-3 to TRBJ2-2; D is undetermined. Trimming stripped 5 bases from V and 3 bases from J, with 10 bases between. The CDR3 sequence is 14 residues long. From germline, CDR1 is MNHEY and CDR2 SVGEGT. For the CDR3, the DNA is TGTGCCAGCAGTATTATACGGGACACCGGGGAGCTGTTTTTT. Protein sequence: CASSIIRDTGELFF.

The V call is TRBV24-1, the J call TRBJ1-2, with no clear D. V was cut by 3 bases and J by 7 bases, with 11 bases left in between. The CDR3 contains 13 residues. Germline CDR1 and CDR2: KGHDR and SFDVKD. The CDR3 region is CATSDLPEGGYTF. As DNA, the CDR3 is TGTGCCACCAGTGATCTCCCCGAGGGTGGCTACACCTTC.

This CDR3 is CASVWTSGLHNEQFF. The CDR3 DNA is TGTGCCAGCGTTTGGACTAGCGGGCTCCACAATGAGCAGTTCTTC. The chain carries TRBV2 and TRBJ2-1; 11 positions agree with TRBD2. CDR3 length equals 15 residues. V was clipped by 8 bases and J by 5 bases; unmatched bases: 8. Germline CDR1 SNHLY, CDR2 FYNNEI.

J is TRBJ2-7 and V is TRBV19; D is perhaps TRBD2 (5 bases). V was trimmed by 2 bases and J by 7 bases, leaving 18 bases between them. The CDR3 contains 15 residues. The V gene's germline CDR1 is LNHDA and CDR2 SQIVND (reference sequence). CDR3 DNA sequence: TGTGCCAGTAGTATATGGAGCGGCGGACGGGGTGAGCAGTACTTC. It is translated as CASSIWSGGRGEQYF.

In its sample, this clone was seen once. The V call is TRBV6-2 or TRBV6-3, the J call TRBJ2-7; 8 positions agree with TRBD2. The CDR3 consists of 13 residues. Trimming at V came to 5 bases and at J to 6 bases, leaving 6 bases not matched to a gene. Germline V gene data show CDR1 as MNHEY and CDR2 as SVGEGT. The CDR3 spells CASSIGLAGEQYF. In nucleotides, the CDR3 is TGTGCCAGCAGTATCGGACTAGCAGGCGAGCAGTACTTC.

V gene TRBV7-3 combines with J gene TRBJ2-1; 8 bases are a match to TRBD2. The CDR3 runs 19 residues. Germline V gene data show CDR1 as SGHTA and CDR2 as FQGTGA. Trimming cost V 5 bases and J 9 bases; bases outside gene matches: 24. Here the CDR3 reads CASSDQTTPGTSGWGEQFF. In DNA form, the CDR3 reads TGTGCCAGCAGCGACCAAACTACACCCGGGACTAGTGGTTGGGGTGAGCAGTTCTTC.

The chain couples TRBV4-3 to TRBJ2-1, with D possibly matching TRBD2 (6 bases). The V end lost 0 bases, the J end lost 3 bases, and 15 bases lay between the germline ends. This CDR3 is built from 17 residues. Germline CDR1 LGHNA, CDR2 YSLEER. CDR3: CASSQDRRDFYYNEQFF. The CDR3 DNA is TGCGCCAGCAGCCAAGATAGGCGGGACTTTTACTACAATGAGCAGTTCTTC.

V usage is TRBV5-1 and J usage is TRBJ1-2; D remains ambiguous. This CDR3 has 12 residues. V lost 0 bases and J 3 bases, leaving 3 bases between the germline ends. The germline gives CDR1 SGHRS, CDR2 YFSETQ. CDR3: CASSLGHYGYTF. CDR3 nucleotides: TGCGCCAGCAGCTTGGGCCACTATGGCTACACCTTC. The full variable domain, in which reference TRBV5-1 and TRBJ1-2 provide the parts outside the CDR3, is KAGVTQTPRYLIKTRGQQVTLSCSPISGHRSVSWYQQTPGQGLQFLFEYFSETQRNKGNFPGRFSGRQFSNSRSEMNVSTLELGDSALYLCASSLGHYGYTFGSGTRLTVV.

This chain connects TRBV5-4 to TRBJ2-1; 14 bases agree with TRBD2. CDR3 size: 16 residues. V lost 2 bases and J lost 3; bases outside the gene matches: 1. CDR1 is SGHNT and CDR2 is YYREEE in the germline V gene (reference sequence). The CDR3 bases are TGTGCCAGCAGCTTTGGGACTAGCGGGGGCTACAATGAGCAGTTCTTC. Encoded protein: CASSFGTSGGYNEQFF.